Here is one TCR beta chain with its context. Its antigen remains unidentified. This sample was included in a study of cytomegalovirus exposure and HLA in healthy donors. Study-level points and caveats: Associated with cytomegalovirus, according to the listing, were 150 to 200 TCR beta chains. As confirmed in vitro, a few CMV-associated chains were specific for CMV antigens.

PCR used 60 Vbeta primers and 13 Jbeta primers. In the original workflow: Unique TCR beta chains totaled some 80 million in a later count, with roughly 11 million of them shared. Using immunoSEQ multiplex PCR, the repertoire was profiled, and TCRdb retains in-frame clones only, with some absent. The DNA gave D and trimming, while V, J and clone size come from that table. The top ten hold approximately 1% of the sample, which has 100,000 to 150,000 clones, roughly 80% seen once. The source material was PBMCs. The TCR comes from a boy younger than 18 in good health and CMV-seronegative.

CDR3 nucleotides: TGTGCCAGCAGTCCACGGACTAGCGGGGACAATGAGCAGTTCTTC. Translating it yields CASSPRTSGDNEQFF. The V and J genes are TRBV6-1 and TRBJ2-1, with 12 nucleotides matching TRBD2. This CDR3 spans 15 amino acids. Looked up from germline, CDR1 is MNHNS and CDR2 is SASEGT. J lost 5 bases, V lost 5 bases, and 4 bases had no gene match.